A selection of T cell receptor beta chains follows, all from one sample in a study of metastatic and nonmetastatic thyroid tumors. TCRdb reassembled clones from the PCR reads with MiXCR. Altogether fewer than 40,000 clones are present, about 15% being singletons, with the ten largest covering around 5.9%. Material: blood. The source is a male donor with papillary thyroid cancer or a benign thyroid nodule (not recorded which). Some clones in this sample may be carry-over from other donors' samples. The CDR3 runs from the conserved cysteine through the conserved F or W. The order of the fields is CDR3 DNA, CDR3 protein, clone size, D gene, J gene, CDR3 length, V gene. A D gene is named only where the DNA matches it firmly. Clone size appears in some rows only: once, few, many, or a class for an expanded clone.

CDR3 DNA: TGTGCCTGGAAATGGGACAGGGTTTCACCCCTCCACTTT; CDR3 protein: CAWKWDRVSPLHF; clone size: .; D gene: TRBD1; J gene: TRBJ1-6; CDR3 length: 13; V gene: TRBV30
CDR3 DNA: TGTGCCAGCGTTCCATCTGGGAGAGGGTACTTC; CDR3 protein: CASVPSGRGYF; clone size: medium-sized; D gene: .; J gene: TRBJ2-7; CDR3 length: 11; V gene: TRBV6-1
CDR3 DNA: TGTGCCAGCAGCCAAGATTGGGTTAGCGAGGACAATGAGCAGTTCTTC; CDR3 protein: CASSQDWVSEDNEQFF; clone size: .; D gene: .; J gene: TRBJ2-1; CDR3 length: 16; V gene: TRBV4-2
CDR3 DNA: TGTGCCAGCTCACCTCTAGTTTTGGGGACAGGGTTGGATGAAGCTTTCTTT; CDR3 protein: CASSPLVLGTGLDEAFF; clone size: many; D gene: TRBD1; J gene: TRBJ1-1; CDR3 length: 17; V gene: TRBV18
CDR3 DNA: TGTGCCAGCAGTTTTGCGGGGGGTGGCACAGATACGCAGTATTTT; CDR3 protein: CASSFAGGGTDTQYF; clone size: many; D gene: TRBD2; J gene: TRBJ2-3; CDR3 length: 15; V gene: TRBV12-3/TRBV12-4
CDR3 DNA: TGTGCCAGCAGTCCGGGACAGAGCAACGGGGAGCTGTTTTTT; CDR3 protein: CASSPGQSNGELFF; clone size: medium-sized; D gene: TRBD1; J gene: TRBJ2-2; CDR3 length: 14; V gene: TRBV12-3/TRBV12-4
CDR3 DNA: TGTGCCAGCAGCCGAGACAGCGGGGCCTACAATGAGCAGTTCTTC; CDR3 protein: CASSRDSGAYNEQFF; clone size: .; D gene: TRBD2; J gene: TRBJ2-1; CDR3 length: 15; V gene: TRBV11-1
CDR3 DNA: TGTGCCAGCAGTGAGGACAGGGGGATCTACGAGCAGTACTTC; CDR3 protein: CASSEDRGIYEQYF; clone size: medium-sized; D gene: TRBD1; J gene: TRBJ2-7; CDR3 length: 14; V gene: TRBV2
CDR3 DNA: TGTGCCATCAGTGAAGGTAGCGGAGGGCTAGAGACCCAGTACTTC; CDR3 protein: CAISEGSGGLETQYF; clone size: many; D gene: .; J gene: TRBJ2-5; CDR3 length: 15; V gene: TRBV10-3
CDR3 DNA: TGCGCCAGCAGCTTGGGGGTACGGGGGGACCAAGAGACCCAGTACTTC; CDR3 protein: CASSLGVRGDQETQYF; clone size: many; D gene: TRBD2; J gene: TRBJ2-5; CDR3 length: 16; V gene: TRBV5-1
CDR3 DNA: TGCGCCAGCAGCCAAGCGGGAGCGAGTCCCTACGAGCAGTACTTC; CDR3 protein: CASSQAGASPYEQYF; clone size: medium-sized; D gene: .; J gene: TRBJ2-7; CDR3 length: 15; V gene: TRBV4-1
CDR3 DNA: TGCAGTGCTAGAGATCTCACTAGCAGTAGGGGTTACGAGCAGTACTTC; CDR3 protein: CSARDLTSSRGYEQYF; clone size: many; D gene: .; J gene: TRBJ2-7; CDR3 length: 16; V gene: TRBV20-1
CDR3 DNA: TGTGCCAGCAGCTTCAAAACCGGGAAAGGAGGAGATACGCAGTATTTT; CDR3 protein: CASSFKTGKGGDTQYF; clone size: .; D gene: .; J gene: TRBJ2-3; CDR3 length: 16; V gene: TRBV11-2
CDR3 DNA: TGTGCCAGCAGTTTAGGAGACTATGGCTACACCTTC; CDR3 protein: CASSLGDYGYTF; clone size: medium-sized; D gene: .; J gene: TRBJ1-2; CDR3 length: 12; V gene: TRBV28
CDR3 DNA: TGCGCCAGCAGCCGATCCGGGACAGGCCATAACACCGGGGAGCTGTTTTTT; CDR3 protein: CASSRSGTGHNTGELFF; clone size: .; D gene: TRBD1; J gene: TRBJ2-2; CDR3 length: 17; V gene: TRBV5-1
CDR3 DNA: TGCAGCGCTTCCCCGGGACAGGGGACTTATGGCTACGCCTTC; CDR3 protein: CSASPGQGTYGYAF; clone size: .; D gene: TRBD1; J gene: TRBJ1-2; CDR3 length: 14; V gene: TRBV20-1
CDR3 DNA: TGTGCCAGCAGCTTATATTCAGGGGGGAGCCTTGGCAATGAGCAGTTCTTC; CDR3 protein: CASSLYSGGSLGNEQFF; clone size: many; D gene: .; J gene: TRBJ2-1; CDR3 length: 17; V gene: TRBV7-6
CDR3 DNA: TGTGCCAGCAGCTTAGCGCAGGTCAGCACAGATACGCAGTATTTT; CDR3 protein: CASSLAQVSTDTQYF; clone size: .; D gene: .; J gene: TRBJ2-3; CDR3 length: 15; V gene: TRBV11-1
CDR3 DNA: TGTGCCAGCAGTGAAAAAGGGGGACTAGGGATCAATGAGCAGTTCTTC; CDR3 protein: CASSEKGGLGINEQFF; clone size: many; D gene: TRBD2; J gene: TRBJ2-1; CDR3 length: 16; V gene: TRBV2
CDR3 DNA: TGCAGTGCTAGATCCGGGACAGGGAATAATTCACCCCTCCACTTT; CDR3 protein: CSARSGTGNNSPLHF; clone size: .; D gene: TRBD1; J gene: TRBJ1-6; CDR3 length: 15; V gene: TRBV20-1
CDR3 DNA: TGTGCCAGCAGGCCCGGTGGTAGGTCGACAAGCACCGGGGAGCTGTTTTTT; CDR3 protein: CASRPGGRSTSTGELFF; clone size: many; D gene: .; J gene: TRBJ2-2; CDR3 length: 17; V gene: TRBV5-5